These 23 T cell receptor beta chains originate from one sample sequenced in a study of cytotoxic CD8 clonotypes in ibrutinib-treated CLL. The method was immunoSEQ multiplex PCR; TCRdb's version includes in-frame clones alone and lacks a portion of them. The sample yields around 150,000 clones, 70% to 85% seen once. The source was PBMCs, collected after 12 months of ibrutinib treatment. Receptors originate from a human donor with chronic lymphocytic leukemia.

This clone has a handful of counts. CDR3 region: CASSNRDPRLKTF. The DNA for the CDR3 is TGTGCCAGCTCAAACCGGGACCCTAGGCTGAAGACCTTC. The chain is built from TRBV14 and TRBJ1-2, with D perhaps TRBD1 (5 bases). CDR3 size: 13 residues. Germline CDR1 SGHDN, CDR2 FVKESK. V lost 8 bases and J 14 bases, leaving 24 bases between the germline ends.

The V call is TRBV21-1, the J call TRBJ2-7. TRBV21-1 represents a pseudogene. The CDR3 covers 15 residues. The CDR3 protein is CASSPQAGPSYEQYF. Here the CDR3 DNA reads TGTGCCAGCAGCCCGCAAGCCGGACCCTCCTACGAGCAGTACTTC.

In DNA form, the CDR3 reads TGTGCCAGCAGCCCTGTGCGGGGGGTACAAGAGACCCAGTACTTC. It codes for CASSPVRGVQETQYF. The V call is TRBV7-2, the J call TRBJ2-5, with TRBD2 matching over 8 bases. J gave up 2 bases and V 5 bases, and 7 bases lay outside the gene matches. Germline CDR1 and CDR2: SGHTA and FQGNSA. The CDR3 has 15 residues.

The chain employs TRBV28 and TRBJ1-1; D is undetermined. The CDR3 covers 14 residues. V was pared by 7 bases and J by 0 bases, with 12 bases between. Germline-derived CDR1 and CDR2 are MDHEN and SYDVKM. The CDR3 sequence: CASIPGSMNTEAFF. In nucleotides, the CDR3 is TGTGCCAGCATTCCCGGATCGATGAACACTGAAGCTTTCTTT.

This clone was seen only once. The chain couples TRBV28 to TRBJ2-1; D gene uncertain. The germline gives CDR1 MDHEN, CDR2 SYDVKM. This CDR3 spans 14 amino acids. V was trimmed by 5 bases and J by 5 bases, leaving 13 bases between them. The CDR3 reads CASSPRVFNNEQFF. CDR3 sequence (DNA): TGTGCCAGCAGTCCCCGGGTGTTCAACAATGAGCAGTTCTTC. The whole variable domain, remainder taken from reference TRBV28 and TRBJ2-1, is DVKVTQSSRYLVKRTGEKVFLECVQDMDHENMFWYRQDPGLGLRLIYFSYDVKMKEKGDIPEGYSVSREKKERFSLILESASTNQTSMYLCASSPRVFNNEQFFGPGTRLTVL.

The V and J genes are TRBV19 and TRBJ2-7, with 10 positions matching TRBD2. The CDR3 sequence is 16 residues long. Trimming cost V 4 bases and J 0 bases; bases outside gene matches: 6. Germline assignment: CDR1 LNHDA and CDR2 SQIVND (reference sequence). The CDR3 nucleotides are TGTGCCAGTAGTAGACTAGCGGGTTCGCTCTCCTACGAGCAGTACTTC. Translating it yields CASSRLAGSLSYEQYF.

V is TRBV7-2 and J is TRBJ2-7; TRBD2 matches at 7 bases. Germline V CDR1 and CDR2: SGHTA, FQGNSA. The CDR3 sequence is 15 residues long. V lost 5 bases to trimming and J lost 4 bases; unmatched junction nucleotides: 11. The CDR3: CASSPSWGGAYEQYF. Written as DNA, the CDR3 is TGTGCCAGCAGCCCGAGCTGGGGGGGTGCGTACGAGCAGTACTTC. Drawing the rest from reference TRBV7-2 and TRBJ2-7, the complete variable domain is GAGVSQSPSNKVTEKGKDVELRCDPISGHTALYWYRQSLGQGLEFLIYFQGNSAPDKSGLPSDRFSAERTGGSVSTLTIQRTQQEDSAVYLCASSPSWGGAYEQYFGPGTRLTVT.

The chain couples TRBV7-2 to TRBJ1-2; 9 bases match TRBD1. CDR1 and CDR2 from the germline V gene are SGHTA and FQGNSA. V lost 3 bases, J lost 6 bases, and 14 bases stayed unmatched. CDR3 size: 17 residues. The CDR3 spells CASSFLGPGTGNHGYTF. CDR3 nucleotides: TGTGCCAGCAGCTTCCTCGGGCCCGGGACAGGGAACCATGGCTACACCTTC. The full variable domain, its missing parts supplied by reference TRBV7-2 and TRBJ1-2, is GAGVSQSPSNKVTEKGKDVELRCDPISGHTALYWYRQSLGQGLEFLIYFQGNSAPDKSGLPSDRFSAERTGGSVSTLTIQRTQQEDSAVYLCASSFLGPGTGNHGYTFGSGTRLTVV.

This clone came up a few times. This chain uses TRBV20-1 with TRBJ1-2; no firm D call. Germline CDR1 is DFQATT and CDR2 is SNEGSKA (reference sequence). V dropped 3 bases and J dropped 12 bases, with 5 bases sitting between them. This CDR3 region has 8 residues. CDR3 region: CSASSDTF. Here the CDR3 DNA reads TGCAGTGCTAGTAGTGACACCTTC.

This clone was seen a few times. This sequence joins TRBV7-9 and TRBJ1-5; TRBD1 is a possible D gene (6 bases). Germline CDR1 reads SEHNR; CDR2 reads FQNEAQ (reference sequence). Trimming removed 5 bases from V and 3 bases from J, with 11 bases in between. The CDR3 spans 14 residues. This CDR3 is CASSRGANNQPQHF. DNA of the CDR3: TGTGCCAGCAGCCGGGGGGCAAACAATCAGCCCCAGCATTTT. Full variable domain (rest looked up from reference TRBV7-9 and TRBJ1-5): DTGVSQNPRHKITKRGQNVTFRCDPISEHNRLYWYRQTLGQGPEFLTYFQNEAQLEKSRLLSDRFSAERPKGSFSTLEIQRTEQGDSAMYLCASSRGANNQPQHFGDGTRLSIL.

J is TRBJ1-1 and V is TRBV18; D is ambiguous. The CDR3 spans 13 residues. CDR1 is KGHSH, CDR2 LQKENI, per germline. With 6 bases removed from V and 1 base from J, the gap between germline ends came to 9 bases. CDR3 loop: CASSSQKNTEAFF. As DNA, the CDR3 is TGTGCCAGCTCCTCTCAAAAGAACACTGAAGCTTTCTTT.

This chain links TRBV6-1 with TRBJ2-1; D tentatively fits TRBD1 or TRBD2 (5 bases each). The CDR3 loop spans 16 amino acids. Germline V lookup: CDR1 MNHNS, CDR2 SASEGT. With 6 bases removed from V and 7 bases from J, the gap between germline ends came to 22 bases. The CDR3 DNA reads TGTGCCAGCAGCGAACGGGGCGGGCCAACGGGGAATGAGCAGTTCTTC. Its translation is CASSERGGPTGNEQFF.

This clone appeared a single time. This chain uses TRBV10-3 with TRBJ2-2; D tentatively fits TRBD1 or TRBD2 (5 bases each). CDR1 is ENHRY and CDR2 is SYGVKD in the germline V gene. V was shortened by 6 bases and J by 4 bases, with 15 bases between the two germline ends. The CDR3 has 15 amino acids. CDR3 nucleotides: TGTGCCATCAGGCTCCGGGACGCCGTCACCGGGGAGCTGTTTTTT. Translation: CAIRLRDAVTGELFF.

The chain uses TRBV28 and TRBJ2-1, with D perhaps matching TRBD1 or TRBD2 (6 bases each). V was trimmed by 7 bases and J by 7 bases, leaving 14 bases between them. Germline-derived CDR1 and CDR2 are MDHEN and SYDVKM. CDR3 length: 13 amino acids. The CDR3 DNA reads as TGTGCCAGCACCTTAGGGGGGATGAATGAGCAGTTCTTC. It translates to CASTLGGMNEQFF. Full variable domain (outside the CDR3, taken from reference TRBV28 and TRBJ2-1): DVKVTQSSRYLVKRTGEKVFLECVQDMDHENMFWYRQDPGLGLRLIYFSYDVKMKEKGDIPEGYSVSREKKERFSLILESASTNQTSMYLCASTLGGMNEQFFGPGTRLTVL.

The genes are TRBV29-1 and TRBJ2-7; 8 bases match TRBD1. The CDR3 length is 13 residues. Germline V gene sequence: CDR1 SQVTM, CDR2 ANQGSEA. V was pared by 6 bases and J by 0 bases, with 4 bases of the junction left unmatched. DNA for the CDR3: TGCAGCGTCGGGACAGGCTTCTCCTACGAGCAGTACTTC. It codes for CSVGTGFSYEQYF.

The chain recombines TRBV27 with TRBJ2-3; tentative D call: TRBD2 (5 bases). CDR3 length: 16 residues. From germline, CDR1 is MNHEY and CDR2 SMNVEV (reference sequence). V lost 5 bases, J lost 0 bases, and 15 bases lay in between. DNA of the CDR3: TGTGCCAGCAGTCCAAGGACTGGCTCTAGCACAGATACGCAGTATTTT. It translates to CASSPRTGSSTDTQYF.

The chain joins TRBV30 to TRBJ1-5, with 7 positions matching TRBD1. CDR1 is GTSNPN, CDR2 SVGIG, per germline (reference sequence). V dropped 3 bases and J dropped 3; count of bases not matched to a gene: 5. This CDR3 has 14 amino acids. CDR3 bases: TGTGCCTGGAGAGAACAGGGGAACAATCAGCCCCAGCATTTT. It specifies CAWREQGNNQPQHF.

The genes are TRBV19 and TRBJ2-2, with D possibly called TRBD1 or TRBD2 (5 bases each). Germline V gene lookup returns CDR1 LNHDA and CDR2 SQIVND (reference sequence). The CDR3 runs 14 residues. The V end was cut by 2 bases, the J end by 7 bases, with 11 bases between. CDR3 DNA: TGTGCCAGTAGTATATCGGGGACCCGCGGGGAGCTGTTTTTT. This translates into CASSISGTRGELFF. Full variable domain (missing parts from reference TRBV19 and TRBJ2-2): DGGITQSPKYLFRKEGQNVTLSCEQNLNHDAMYWYRQDPGQGLRLIYYSQIVNDFQKGDIAEGYSVSREKKESFPLTVTSAQKNPTAFYLCASSISGTRGELFFGEGSRLTVL.

This clone was seen just once. The chain recombines TRBV20-1 with TRBJ2-3; unclear D gene. This CDR3 spans 11 amino acids. Germline loops: CDR1 DFQATT, CDR2 SNEGSKA (reference sequence). The V end was cut by 6 bases, the J end by 5 bases, with 9 bases between. The CDR3 DNA sequence: TGCAGTGCAGCCAGAGGAGATACGCAGTATTTT. It encodes CSAARGDTQYF.

The genes are TRBV28 and TRBJ2-7; 9 bases map to TRBD1. The germline CDR1 and CDR2 sequences are MDHEN and SYDVKM. The CDR3 covers 12 residues. V dropped 7 bases and J dropped 9; count of bases not matched to a gene: 7. The CDR3 nucleotides read TGTGCCAGCACCGCATTGACAGGGGGGCAGTACTTC. Amino acid sequence: CASTALTGGQYF.

This chain connects TRBV13 to TRBJ2-3, with D unclear. CDR3 size: 14 residues. V dropped 5 bases and J dropped 2 bases, with 11 bases sitting between them. Germline V CDR1 and CDR2: PRHDT, FYEKMQ (reference sequence). CDR3: CASSHGPATDTQYF. CDR3 nucleotides: TGTGCCAGCAGCCATGGACCTGCCACAGATACGCAGTATTTT. Full variable domain (missing parts from reference TRBV13 and TRBJ2-3): AAGVIQSPRHLIKEKRETATLKCYPIPRHDTVYWYQQGPGQDPQFLISFYEKMQSDKGSIPDRFSAQQFSDYHSELNMSSLELGDSALYFCASSHGPATDTQYFGPGTRLTVL.

CDR3 protein: CASSQVLTVPSYEQYF. DNA for the CDR3: TGCGCCAGCAGCCAAGTATTGACGGTACCCTCCTACGAGCAGTACTTC. The chain uses TRBV4-3 and TRBJ2-7; no definite D call. The V end lost 1 base, the J end lost 0 bases, and 13 bases lay between the germline ends. The germline V gene encodes CDR1 LGHNA and CDR2 YSLEER. The CDR3 sequence is 16 residues long.

This chain uses TRBV7-2 with TRBJ2-2; 7 nucleotides agree with TRBD1. The CDR3 totals 14 residues. V trimming: 4 bases; J trimming: 4 bases; junction bases outside the gene matches: 3. The germline CDR1 and CDR2 sequences are SGHTA and FQGNSA. The CDR3 region is CASSSRQGTGELFF. CDR3 bases: TGTGCCAGCAGCTCGCGACAGGGCACCGGGGAGCTGTTTTTT.